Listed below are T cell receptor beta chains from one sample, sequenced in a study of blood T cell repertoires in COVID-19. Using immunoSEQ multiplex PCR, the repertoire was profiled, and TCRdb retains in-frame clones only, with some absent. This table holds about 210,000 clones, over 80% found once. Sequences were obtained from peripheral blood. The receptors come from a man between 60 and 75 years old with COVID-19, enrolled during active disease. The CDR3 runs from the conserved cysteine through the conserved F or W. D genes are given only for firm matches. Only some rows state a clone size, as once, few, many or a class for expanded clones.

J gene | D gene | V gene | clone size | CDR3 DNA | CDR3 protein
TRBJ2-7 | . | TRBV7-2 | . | TGTGCCAGCAGCTTAGTTGGCAACGAGCAGTACTTC | CASSLVGNEQYF
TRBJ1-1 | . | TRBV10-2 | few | TGCGCCAGCAGCGTATCGGTCGTCACTGAAGCTTTCTTT | CASSVSVVTEAFF
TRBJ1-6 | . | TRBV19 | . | TGTGCCAGTAGTATAGATCGAGGAAGCTCCTATAATTCACCCCTCCACTTT | CASSIDRGSSYNSPLHF
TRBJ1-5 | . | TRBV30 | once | TGTGCCTGGAGTGTACTTAATCAGCCCCAGCATTTT | CAWSVLNQPQHF
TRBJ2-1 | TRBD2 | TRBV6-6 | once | TGTGCCAGCAGGCCGGGACTAGCGGGAGGGGATGAGCAGTTCTTC | CASRPGLAGGDEQFF
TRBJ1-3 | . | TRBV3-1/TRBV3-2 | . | TGTGCCAGCAGCCAAGGTGGGAGCTCTGGAAACACCATATATTTT | CASSQGGSSGNTIYF
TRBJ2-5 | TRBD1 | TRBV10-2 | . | TGCGCCAGCAGTGAGCAGGGGGCCCGCCAAGAGACCCAGTACTTC | CASSEQGARQETQYF
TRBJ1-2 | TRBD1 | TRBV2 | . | TGTGCCAGCAGTACGACAGGGGTCTATGGCTACACCTTC | CASSTTGVYGYTF
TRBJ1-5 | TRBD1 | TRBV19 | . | TGTGCCAGTAGTGCAACAGGGGTTCAGCCCCAGCATTTT | CASSATGVQPQHF
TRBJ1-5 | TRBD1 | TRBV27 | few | TGTGCCAGCAGTATAGACAGGGGTGGTCAGCCCCAGCATTTT | CASSIDRGGQPQHF
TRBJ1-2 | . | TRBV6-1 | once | TGTGCCAGCAGCTCCGGGACAAGGGATGGCTACACCTTC | CASSSGTRDGYTF
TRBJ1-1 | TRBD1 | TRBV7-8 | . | TGTGCCAGCAGCCCGACAGGGGGCATGGGGAGCACTGAAGCTTTCTTT | CASSPTGGMGSTEAFF
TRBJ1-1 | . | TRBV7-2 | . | TGTGCCAGCAGCTTATACGGGAACACTGAAGCTTTCTTT | CASSLYGNTEAFF
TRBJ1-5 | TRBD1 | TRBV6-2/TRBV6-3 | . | TGTGCCAGCAGTTCCGCGATGACAGGGTCTAGCAATCAGCCCCAGCATTTT | CASSSAMTGSSNQPQHF
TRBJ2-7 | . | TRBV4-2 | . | TGTGCCAGCAGCCAATCTAGTCAGGGCTACGAGCAGTACTTC | CASSQSSQGYEQYF
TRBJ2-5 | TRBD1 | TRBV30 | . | TGTGCCTGGAGTAGGGGACAGGGGGAGACCCAGTACTTC | CAWSRGQGETQYF
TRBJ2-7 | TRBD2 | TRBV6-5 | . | TGTGCCAGCAGCCTTTTCGGCGGGAGAGGCGAGCAGTACTTC | CASSLFGGRGEQYF
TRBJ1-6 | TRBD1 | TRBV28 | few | TGTGCCAGCAGCCAGAACAGGGGGCAGGGTTCACCCCTCCACTTT | CASSQNRGQGSPLHF
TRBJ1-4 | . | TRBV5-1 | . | TGCGCCAGCAGCTTAAACGTAATTGGGGGGGCAGAAAAACTGTTTTTT | CASSLNVIGGAEKLFF
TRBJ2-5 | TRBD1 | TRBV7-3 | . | TGTGCCAGCAGCCCCCAGGGGGCTGGGGAGACCCAGTACTTC | CASSPQGAGETQYF
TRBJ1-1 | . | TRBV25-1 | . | TGTGCCAGCAGCGGGGGTGGAATGAACACTGAAGCTTTCTTT | CASSGGGMNTEAFF
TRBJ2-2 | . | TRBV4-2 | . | TGTGCCAGCAGCCAAGAAACCGCGGGCACCGGGGAGCTGTTTTTT | CASSQETAGTGELFF
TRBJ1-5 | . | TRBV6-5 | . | TGTGCCAGCAGCCGCTTCGGGAAGCCTGATCAGCCCCAGCATTTT | CASSRFGKPDQPQHF
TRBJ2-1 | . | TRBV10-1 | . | TGCGCCAGCAGCCCCGGGACAAATCATGAGCAGTTCTTC | CASSPGTNHEQFF
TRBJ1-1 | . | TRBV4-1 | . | TGCGCCAGCAGCCAAGAGGCAGGGATGAACACTGAAGCTTTCTTT | CASSQEAGMNTEAFF
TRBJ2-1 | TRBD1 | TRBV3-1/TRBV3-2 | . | TGTGCCAGCAGCCCCCGTCGGACAGGCGCCGTTACCCACAATGAGCAGTTCTTC | CASSPRRTGAVTHNEQFF
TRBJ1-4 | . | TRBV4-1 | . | TGCGCCAGCAGCCAAGACCGGAGGGCTAATGAAAAACTGTTTTTT | CASSQDRRANEKLFF
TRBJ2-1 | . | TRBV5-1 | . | TGCGCCAGCAGCGTGGCCGGGAGTGTGTACAATGAGCAGTTCTTC | CASSVAGSVYNEQFF
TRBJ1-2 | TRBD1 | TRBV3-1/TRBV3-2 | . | TGTGCCAGCAGCCATAGAGGTCGACAGGGGATGAATGGCTACACCTTC | CASSHRGRQGMNGYTF
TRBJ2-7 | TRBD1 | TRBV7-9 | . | TGTGCCAGCAGCTTGGGGACAGGGGATAGCCAGCAGTACTTC | CASSLGTGDSQQYF
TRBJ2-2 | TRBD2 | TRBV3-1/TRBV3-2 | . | TGTGCCAGCAGCTACATAGCGGGAGGTCGTAACGGGGAGCTGTTTTTT | CASSYIAGGRNGELFF
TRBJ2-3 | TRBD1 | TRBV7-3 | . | TGTGCCAGCAGCTTAATGGGGACAGGAGGCACAGATACGCAGTATTTT | CASSLMGTGGTDTQYF